This T cell receptor (beta chain) was recorded in a study of CD8+ T cells in alopecia areata (dated by TCRdb to the late 2010s). Broadly, across the study: High-throughput TCRbeta sequencing was used to examine T cell clonal expansion in alopecia areata in both the C3H/HeJ mouse model and human patients. In humans, TCRbeta sequencing was performed on scalp tissue and on sorted CD4+ and CD8+ peripheral blood T cells from healthy controls and from patients with patchy or totalis/universalis alopecia areata. Scalp clonality was compared across normal scalp (n=4), patchy alopecia areata scalp (n=8), and alopecia totalis/universalis scalp (n=8). RNA was obtained with the PAXgene miRNA kit for fixed scalp, the miRNeasy kit for PBMCs, and the RNeasy kit for mouse skin. TCRbeta CDR3 regions were amplified by immunoSEQ multiplex PCR with 35 Vbeta forward and 13 Jbeta reverse primers.

A note on this clone: Its target antigen remains unknown. No base qualities exist here, and no much larger clone lies one base off it.

The method was the immunoSEQ multiplex PCR assay. RNA was extracted from all samples and reverse transcribed into cDNA, which served as template for TCR sequencing. SuperScript III was used for first-strand cDNA synthesis, primed with a 2:1 mix of oligo-dT and random hexamers. A synthetic immune receptor repertoire was used to assess amplification bias, and residual bias was removed computationally. As for the authors' bioinformatics: Raw reads were preprocessed to remove errors, and CDR3 was defined according to IMGT conventions as the region from the conserved cysteine to phenylalanine. Clonality was calculated as 1 minus Shannon entropy normalized by log2 of the number of productive unique TCRs. Whether scalp clones were CD4 or CD8 was inferred by matching scalp TCRbeta sequences against CD4 and CD8 repertoires sorted from blood. TCRdb provides this immuneACCESS table in a form limited to in-frame rearrangements. Some clones are lacking; in checked studies, under half of them reflect an unresolved V gene, and why the rest are absent is not known. Clone size and V and J calls were adopted from that table, with D and trimming inferred from the DNA. The table for this sample lists roughly 150,000 clones; around 54% of them were counted only once. In total, the top ten clones hold less than 5% of the sample.

Trimming leaves V shorter by 4 bases and J shorter by 8 bases, with the junction holding 16 bases beyond the gene matches. The CDR1 and CDR2 encoded by the germline V gene (reference sequence) are SGHNT and YYREEE. From its cysteine to its phenylalanine, the CDR3 spans 17 amino acids. The only DNA kept is the CDR3, 51 bases in frame from the first base. PBMCs were separated by density centrifugation and stained for CD3, CD4 and CD8, after which CD4+ and CD8+ T cells were sorted on a FACSAria. Scalp biopsies and blood samples were obtained from unaffected controls. Study-wide findings and limitations: Lesional scalp, especially in alopecia totalis/universalis, showed higher clonality and more expanded CD8+ clones than normal scalp, suggesting antigenic drive. Shared TCR sequences between patients were less evident than in mice, which may be partly attributable to HLA diversity in the patient population. Resident alphabeta T cells in normal human skin are also sequenced, complicating scalp TCR repertoire analysis, unlike mouse skin dominated by gammadelta T cells.

The sequenced sample was CD4+ T cells sorted from blood. The rearrangement joined TRBV5-4 to TRBJ2-1; TRBD2 matches 9 bases in the middle. The TCR sequence derives from a human donor in good health. The nucleotides are TGTGCCAGCAGCCAGCGGCCTAGCGGGAATGGGGCGGATGAGCAGTTCTTC. Protein translation: CASSQRPSGNGADEQFF.